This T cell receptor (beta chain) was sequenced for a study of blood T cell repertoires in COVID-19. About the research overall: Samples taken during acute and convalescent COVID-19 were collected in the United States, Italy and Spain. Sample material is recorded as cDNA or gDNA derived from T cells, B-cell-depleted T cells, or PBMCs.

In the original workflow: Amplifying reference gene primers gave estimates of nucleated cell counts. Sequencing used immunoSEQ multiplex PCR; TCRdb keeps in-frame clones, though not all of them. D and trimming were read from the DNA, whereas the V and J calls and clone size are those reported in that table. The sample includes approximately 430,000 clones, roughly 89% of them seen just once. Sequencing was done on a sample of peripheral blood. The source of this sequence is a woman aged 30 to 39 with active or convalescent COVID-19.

CDR3 DNA: TGTGCCAGCAGCAATAGCAGACGCCTCACCTACGAGCAGTACTTC. Encoded protein: CASSNSRRLTYEQYF. This chain uses TRBV7-9 with TRBJ2-7, with D unclear. V lost 5 bases and J lost 2, with 16 bases in between. Germline V gene sequence: CDR1 SEHNR, CDR2 FQNEAQ (reference sequence). The CDR3 is 15 residues long.